This entry is about one T cell receptor (beta chain). Its specificity is not known. Germline V gene lookup returns CDR1 MNHNY and CDR2 SVGAGI (reference sequence). This CDR3 has 11 residues. Trimming shortened V by 8 bases and J by 8 bases, and 12 bases separated the two germline ends. These data come from a study of OX40 agonist ivuxolimab in advanced cancers. Study-level background: Hepatocellular carcinoma, melanoma, renal cell or head and neck cancer affected the dose-escalation patients.

General study findings and limits: Clonal expansion from baseline to week 6 occurred in both CD4+ and CD8+ T cells.

Produced via immunoSEQ multiplex PCR; TCRdb's table is partial and in-frame only. The table lists about 150,000 clones, around 94% of them singletons. The sample here was CD4+ or CD8+ T cells sorted from blood, taken in a trial of the OX40 agonist ivuxolimab. The TCR sequence derives from an adult with an advanced solid tumor such as melanoma, head and neck, liver or kidney cancer. The chain is built from TRBV6-6 and TRBJ1-1; the D gene is possibly TRBD1 (5 bases). CDR3 DNA sequence: TGTGCCAGCGGGGACCCCACCGAAGCTTTCTTT. Translating gives CASGDPTEAFF.